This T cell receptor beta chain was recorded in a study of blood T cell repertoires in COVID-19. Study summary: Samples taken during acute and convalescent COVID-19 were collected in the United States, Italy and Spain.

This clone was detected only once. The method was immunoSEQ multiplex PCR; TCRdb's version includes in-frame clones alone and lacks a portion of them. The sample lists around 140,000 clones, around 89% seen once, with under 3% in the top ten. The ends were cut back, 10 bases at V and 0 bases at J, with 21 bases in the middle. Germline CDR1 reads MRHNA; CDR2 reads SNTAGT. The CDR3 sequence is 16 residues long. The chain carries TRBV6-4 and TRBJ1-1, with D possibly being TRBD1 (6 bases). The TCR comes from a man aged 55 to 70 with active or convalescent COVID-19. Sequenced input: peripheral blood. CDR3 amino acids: CATKGVYFPLNTEAFF. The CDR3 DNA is TGTGCCACCAAGGGGGTCTATTTCCCTTTGAACACTGAAGCTTTCTTT.